The 18 T cell receptor beta chains below were found in one sample sequenced in a study of T-cell reconstitution after alpha-beta-depleted transplantation in children. Unique molecular identifiers featured in how the TCRbeta library was prepared. TCRdb passed the PCR reads through MiXCR, listing each CDR3 protein once. The sample holds a few hundred thousand distinct CDR3 sequences, more than 7.5% seen once. Here the sequenced sample was PBMCs from the stem cell graft donor, taken from the stem cell graft. These receptors were taken from a human donor who donated a stem cell graft to a child with SCID.

This clonotype was observed at least ten times. The V and J genes are TRBV12-3 or TRBV12-4 and TRBJ2-3, with no clear D. V was shortened by 4 bases and J by 0 bases, with 8 bases between the two germline ends. The CDR3 is 14 amino acids. CDR3 loop: CASSSQTSTDTQYF. CDR3 sequence (DNA): TGTGCCAGCAGTTCGCAGACTAGCACAGATACGCAGTATTTT.

Many counts were recorded for this clonotype. This rearrangement joins TRBV28 to TRBJ1-1; unclear D gene. Germline V CDR1 and CDR2: MDHEN, SYDVKM. The CDR3 is 12 amino acids. V shed 5 bases and J shed 3 bases, with 7 bases lying between them. The DNA of the CDR3 is TGTGCCAGCAGTCGGTGGGACACTGAAGCTTTCTTT. Residues: CASSRWDTEAFF.

There are many counts of this clonotype. The chain carries TRBV10-3 and TRBJ2-7; tentative D call: TRBD2 (6 bases). Trimming stripped 3 bases from V and 0 bases from J, with 9 bases between. CDR1 is ENHRY, CDR2 SYGVKD, per germline. This CDR3 has 14 residues. The CDR3 reads CAISDAGYSYEQYF. CDR3 in DNA: TGTGCCATCAGTGACGCGGGGTACTCCTACGAGCAGTACTTC.

At least ten counts were recorded for this clonotype. J is TRBJ2-3 and V is TRBV7-2; TRBD2 matches 7 bases. This CDR3 contains 16 residues. Germline V gene lookup returns CDR1 SGHTA and CDR2 FQGNSA. Trimming took 5 bases from V and 0 from J; bases not matched to a gene: 8. The DNA of the CDR3 is TGTGCCAGCAGCGCCACTAGCGTATTGAGCACAGATACGCAGTATTTT. It is translated as CASSATSVLSTDTQYF.

In this sample, this clonotype turned up many times. V usage is TRBV28 and J usage is TRBJ2-4; 14 bases match TRBD2. Trimming removed 5 bases from V and 5 bases from J; junction bases left unmatched: 2. The CDR3 covers 15 residues. CDR1 and CDR2 from the germline V gene are MDHEN and SYDVKM. The CDR3 spells CASSGLAGGENIQYF. CDR3 nucleotide sequence: TGTGCCAGCAGTGGACTAGCGGGGGGAGAAAACATTCAGTACTTC. The whole variable domain, remainder taken from reference TRBV28 and TRBJ2-4, is DVKVTQSSRYLVKRTGEKVFLECVQDMDHENMFWYRQDPGLGLRLIYFSYDVKMKEKGDIPEGYSVSREKKERFSLILESASTNQTSMYLCASSGLAGGENIQYFGAGTRLSVL.

This clonotype was recorded at least ten times. The rearrangement links TRBV5-1 to TRBJ1-1; no firm D call. There are 15 residues in the CDR3. CDR1 SGHRS and CDR2 YFSETQ come from the germline V gene. V shed 4 bases and J shed 3 bases, with 16 bases lying between them. The CDR3 loop is CASSASGRADTEAFF. DNA for the CDR3: TGCGCCAGCAGCGCCTCGGGAAGGGCCGACACTGAAGCTTTCTTT.

This clonotype was picked up many times. This chain uses TRBV12-3 or TRBV12-4 with TRBJ1-6; the D is unclear. CDR3 length equals 13 residues. V dropped 8 bases and J dropped 9 bases, with 14 bases sitting between them. The CDR3 DNA sequence: TGTGCCAGCGAACGGGGAATCGGTTCACCCCTCCACTTT. Amino acids: CASERGIGSPLHF.

This clonotype was observed at least ten times. This sequence joins TRBV6-5 and TRBJ2-2, with 7 bases fitting TRBD1. The germline V gene has CDR1 MNHEY and CDR2 SVGAGI. The V segment lost 3 bases and the J segment 1 base; nucleotides outside the gene matches: 2. There are 15 residues in the CDR3. CDR3 amino acids: CASSYGTENTGELFF. The CDR3 bases are TGTGCCAGCAGTTATGGGACAGAGAACACCGGGGAGCTGTTTTTT.

The sample holds many counts of this clonotype. The CDR3 bases are TGTGCCAGCAGCAAAGTGCGCGGCTATTCACCCCTCCACTTT. Translating gives CASSKVRGYSPLHF. This chain connects TRBV21-1 to TRBJ1-6. TRBV21-1 is labeled a pseudogene. This CDR3 has 14 amino acids.

The sample holds many counts of this clonotype. This sequence joins TRBV7-9 and TRBJ2-7; 10 bases map to TRBD1. Trimming removed 8 bases from V and 3 bases from J; junction bases left unmatched: 7. Germline V gene lookup returns CDR1 SEHNR and CDR2 FQNEAQ (reference sequence). CDR3 size: 14 residues. The CDR3 DNA reads as TGTGCCAGCCAGACAGGGGGCATCCTCTACGAGCAGTACTTC. It translates to CASQTGGILYEQYF.

This chain joins TRBV3-1 and TRBJ1-1; D might be TRBD1 (6 bases). CDR3 length equals 13 residues. V was cut by 2 bases and J by 8 bases, with 12 bases left in between. Germline V gene sequence: CDR1 LGHDT, CDR2 YNNKEL (reference sequence). The CDR3 loop is CASSQLTGIEAFF. CDR3 nucleotide sequence: TGTGCCAGCAGCCAACTCACAGGGATAGAAGCTTTCTTT.

The table lists this clonotype with many counts. The V call is TRBV5-1, the J call TRBJ2-7; 8 bases are shared with TRBD1. The CDR3 is 15 amino acids. The V segment lost 0 bases and the J segment 2 bases; nucleotides outside the gene matches: 4. CDR1 SGHRS and CDR2 YFSETQ come from the germline V gene. In nucleotides, the CDR3 is TGCGCCAGCAGCTTGGAACAGGGGGTCACCTACGAGCAGTACTTC. Protein product: CASSLEQGVTYEQYF.

In this sample, this clonotype turned up many times. This chain uses TRBV20-1 with TRBJ1-2; 7 positions match TRBD1. V trimming: 2 bases; J trimming: 2 bases; junction bases outside the gene matches: 2. CDR3 length equals 13 residues. CDR1 is DFQATT and CDR2 is SNEGSKA in the germline V gene (reference sequence). The CDR3 loop reads CSARPGGNYGYTF. CDR3 sequence (DNA): TGCAGTGCTAGACCAGGGGGGAACTATGGCTACACCTTC.

This clonotype was seen many times. The CDR3 DNA reads TGCAGTGGGAAGGGGGGGGCAGAGGGCAATCAGCCCCAGCATTTT. Translating gives CSGKGGAEGNQPQHF. The gene calls are TRBV20-1 and TRBJ1-5, with D possibly matching TRBD1 (6 bases). CDR1 is DFQATT and CDR2 is SNEGSKA in the germline V gene (reference sequence). V lost 7 bases to trimming and J lost 2 bases, with 18 bases between them. CDR3 size: 15 residues.

This chain uses TRBV20-1 with TRBJ1-6; D uncertain. This CDR3 is 15 amino acids long. Trimming stripped 0 bases from V and 4 bases from J, with 10 bases between. CDR1 DFQATT and CDR2 SNEGSKA come from the germline V gene (reference sequence). The CDR3 coding sequence is TGCAGTGCTAGAGATAGAGGGATGTATAATTCACCCCTCCACTTT. As protein: CSARDRGMYNSPLHF.

This clonotype was counted at least ten times. This chain links TRBV6-5 with TRBJ2-6; 11 bases match TRBD1. Germline V gene sequence: CDR1 MNHEY, CDR2 SVGAGI. V lost 10 bases to trimming and J lost 3 bases; unmatched junction nucleotides: 14. The CDR3 has 18 residues. The CDR3 sequence is CATQRWTGGASGANVLTF. The CDR3 DNA follows: TGTGCCACACAACGATGGACAGGGGGCGCGAGTGGGGCCAACGTCCTGACTTTC.

In this sample, this clonotype turned up many times. The chain combines TRBV20-1 with TRBJ1-6; no clear D gene. Germline V gene data show CDR1 as DFQATT and CDR2 as SNEGSKA (reference sequence). V lost 1 base and J 6 bases, leaving 7 bases between the germline ends. The CDR3 runs 13 residues. The CDR3 is CSARVGGNSPLHF. The CDR3 coding sequence is TGCAGTGCTAGAGTTGGCGGTAATTCACCCCTCCACTTT.

The V gene is TRBV24-1, the J gene TRBJ2-7, with a weak D call TRBD1 (6 bases). V gave up 3 bases and J gave up 3 bases, with 8 bases separating them. The CDR3 is 13 residues long. Germline values: CDR1 KGHDR, CDR2 SFDVKD. The CDR3 reads CATSDKDSYEQYF. The CDR3 DNA reads TGTGCCACCAGTGATAAGGACAGCTACGAGCAGTACTTC.